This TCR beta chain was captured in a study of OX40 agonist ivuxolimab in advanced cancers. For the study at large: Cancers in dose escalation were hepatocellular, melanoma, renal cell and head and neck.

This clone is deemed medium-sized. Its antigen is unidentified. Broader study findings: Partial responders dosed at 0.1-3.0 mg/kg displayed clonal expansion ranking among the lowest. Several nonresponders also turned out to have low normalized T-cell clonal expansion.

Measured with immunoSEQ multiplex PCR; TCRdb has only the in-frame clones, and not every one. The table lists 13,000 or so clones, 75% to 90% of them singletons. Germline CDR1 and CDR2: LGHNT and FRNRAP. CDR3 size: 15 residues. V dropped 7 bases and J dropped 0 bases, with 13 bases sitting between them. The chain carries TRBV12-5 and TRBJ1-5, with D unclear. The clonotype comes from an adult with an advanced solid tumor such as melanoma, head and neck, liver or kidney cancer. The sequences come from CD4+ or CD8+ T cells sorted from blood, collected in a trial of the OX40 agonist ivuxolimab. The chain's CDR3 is CASAPDAGSNQPQHF. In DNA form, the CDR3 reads TGTGCTAGTGCCCCAGACGCAGGTAGCAATCAGCCCCAGCATTTT.